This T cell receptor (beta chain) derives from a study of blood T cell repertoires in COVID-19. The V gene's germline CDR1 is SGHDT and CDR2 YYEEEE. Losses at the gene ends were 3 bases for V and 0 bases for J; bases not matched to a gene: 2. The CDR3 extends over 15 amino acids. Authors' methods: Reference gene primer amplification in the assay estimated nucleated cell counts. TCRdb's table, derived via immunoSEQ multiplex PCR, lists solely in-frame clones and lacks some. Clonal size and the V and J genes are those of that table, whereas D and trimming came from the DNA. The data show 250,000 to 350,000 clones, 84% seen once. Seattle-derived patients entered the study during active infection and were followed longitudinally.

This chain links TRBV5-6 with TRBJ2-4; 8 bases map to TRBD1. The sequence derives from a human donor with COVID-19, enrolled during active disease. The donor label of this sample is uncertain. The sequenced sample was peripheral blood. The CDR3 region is CASSWGQVAKNIQYF. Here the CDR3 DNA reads TGTGCCAGCAGCTGGGGACAGGTAGCCAAAAACATTCAGTACTTC.